The 26 T cell receptor beta chains below were found in one sample sequenced in a study of T cells in women clearing cervical HPV infection listed by TCRdb under 2018. Libraries came from the immunoSEQ multiplex PCR assay. TCRdb obtained this table from immuneACCESS and retained in-frame rearrangements with V and J assigned. These tables miss some clones; where compared with another copy, unresolved V genes account for less than half of the shortfall, and the remainder is unexplained. This sample's records show tens of thousands of clones. The ten largest clonotypes hold 6% to 7% of the sample. The sequencing input was blood buffy coat. The receptors come from a woman aged 18 to 75 with a cervical HPV16 infection that either progressed to CIN3+ or cleared (not recorded which).

Details on this clone: The read terminates 3 residues ahead of where the CDR3 ends, so the germline J gene completes it. The chain uses TRBV18 and TRBJ1-5; 8 bases agree with TRBD1. Germline trimming cut 2 bases from V and 8 bases from J; bases unmatched to any gene: 11. In germline, CDR1 is KGHSH, CDR2 LQKENI. The CDR3 contains 16 residues. The CDR3 DNA, read in part, is TGTGCCAGCTCACCAGGGACAGGAGACTTCCGAGAGCCC. Translating gives CASSPGTGDFREP. The whole CDR3 sequence reads CASSPGTGDFREPQHF.

CDR3 bases read: TGTGCCAGCAGCCCCAATCCAGGGTCCTATAATTCACCG. This encodes CASSPNPGSYNSP. The CDR3 as a whole reads CASSPNPGSYNSPLFF. The rearrangement uses TRBV7-6 and TRBJ2-2, with a tentative D call TRBD1 (5 bases). Read coverage stops 3 residues before the CDR3 terminus; the germline J gene supplies the remainder. CDR3 length: 16 residues. Germline CDR1 reads SGHVS; CDR2 reads FNYEAQ.

Comments on this clone: With the read ending 3 residues before the CDR3 end, the germline J gene is used to fill in that end. This sequence joins TRBV20-1 and TRBJ2-4; perhaps TRBD2 as D (5 bases). Germline values: CDR1 DFQATT, CDR2 SNEGSKA (reference sequence). The CDR3 runs 15 residues. The V end lost 5 bases, the J end lost 0 bases, and 14 bases lay between the germline ends. CDR3 DNA (partial): TGCAGTGCTTACAGTCCCGGACTAGCCAAAAACATT. Translated, it gives CSAYSPGLAKNI. The whole CDR3 protein is CSAYSPGLAKNIQYF.

A note on this clone: Coverage ceases 3 residues before the CDR3 finishes, and the germline J gene fills in the end. The V call is TRBV2, the J call TRBJ2-1, with a tentative D call TRBD2 (6 bases). The CDR3 covers 19 residues. Germline V CDR1 and CDR2: SNHLY, FYNNEI. Trimming pared 6 bases from V and 0 bases from J, leaving 24 bases between. CDR3 DNA (partial): TGTGCCAGCAGCGAAACTATCCACCCGGGACTGTACTCCTACAATGAG. This encodes CASSETIHPGLYSYNE. The full CDR3 sequence reads CASSETIHPGLYSYNEQFF.

As concerns this clone: The observed sequence ends 3 residues before the CDR3 terminus, with the missing tail filled in from the germline J gene. The chain links TRBV7-6 to TRBJ2-7, with TRBD1 matching over 8 bases. J lost 6 bases, V lost 6 bases, and 10 bases had no gene match. The CDR3 is made up of 14 amino acids. Per the germline V gene, CDR1 is SGHVS and CDR2 is FNYEAQ. CDR3 DNA, as far as it was read: TGTGCCAGCAGTTTTGGGACAGGCAACCTCGAG. This gives the protein CASSFGTGNLE. The full CDR3 sequence reads CASSFGTGNLEQYF.

A remark on this clone: The read falls 3 residues short of the CDR3 end, and the missing part is taken from the germline J gene. The J gene is TRBJ1-2, the V gene TRBV7-9; 7 nucleotides agree with TRBD1. The CDR3 runs 12 residues. Germline V gene sequence: CDR1 SEHNR, CDR2 FQNEAQ (reference sequence). Here the CDR3 reads CASSYDREGYTF. Partial CDR3 DNA: TGTGCCAGCAGTTACGACAGGGAGGGC.

With respect to this clone: The CDR3 end lies 3 residues beyond the end of the read and is filled in from the germline J gene. V is TRBV10-3 and J is TRBJ1-1; 9 nucleotides align to TRBD1. The CDR3 totals 14 residues. The germline CDR1 and CDR2 sequences are ENHRY and SYGVKD. V lost 7 bases to trimming and J lost 1 base; unmatched junction nucleotides: 4. CDR3 residues: CAIIKGQGNTEAFF. The CDR3 bases that were read are TGTGCCATCATCAAGGGACAGGGGAACACTGAA.

Worth noting for this clone: The read ends 3 residues shy of where the CDR3 ends; the end is completed using the germline J gene. The chain couples TRBV12-3 or TRBV12-4 to TRBJ2-3; 8 nucleotides align to TRBD2. Losses at the gene ends were 3 bases for V and 1 base for J; bases not matched to a gene: 6. CDR3 size: 16 residues. Incomplete CDR3 DNA: TGTGCCAGCAGTTTGGAACTTAGCGGGGGCACAGATACG. Translated: CASSLELSGGTDT. The full CDR3 protein is CASSLELSGGTDTQYF.

Notes on this clone: The missing CDR3 end, 3 residues past where the read stops, is filled in from the germline J gene. V and J are TRBV13 and TRBJ2-3; no firm D call. The CDR3 has 14 amino acids. Germline-derived CDR1 and CDR2 are PRHDT and FYEKMQ (reference sequence). The sequenced part of the CDR3 DNA is TGTGCCAGCAGCTTAAGAAGGGTCCAAGAGACG. Translation: CASSLRRVQET. The CDR3 in its entirety is CASSLRRVQETQYF.

A remark on this clone: The read ends 3 residues shy of where the CDR3 ends; the end is completed using the germline J gene. This chain uses TRBV11-3 with TRBJ2-7; 8 positions match TRBD1. Germline V CDR1 and CDR2: SGHNT, YENEEA. V trimming: 6 bases; J trimming: 1 base; junction bases outside the gene matches: 8. CDR3 length: 15 amino acids. CDR3 amino acids: CASRDRQGQSYEQYF. The CDR3 bases that were read are TGTGCCAGCAGGGATAGACAGGGGCAGTCCTACGAG.

Notes on this clone: Coverage ceases 3 residues before the CDR3 finishes, and the germline J gene fills in the end. The rearrangement uses TRBV13 and TRBJ1-3; a weak D match, TRBD1 (6 bases). V was shortened by 3 bases and J by 7 bases, with 16 bases between the two germline ends. This CDR3 contains 15 residues. Germline assignment: CDR1 PRHDT and CDR2 FYEKMQ (reference sequence). CDR3 amino acids: CASSLNRGAANTIYF. Incomplete CDR3 DNA: TGTGCCAGCAGCTTGAATCGGGGGGCCGCGAACACC.

As to this clone: The read falls 3 residues short of the CDR3 end, and the missing part is taken from the germline J gene. V and J are TRBV27 and TRBJ2-5; D possibly corresponds to TRBD1 (6 bases). V was pared by 3 bases and J by 4 bases, with 15 bases between. CDR3 length: 15 residues. The germline gives CDR1 MNHEY, CDR2 SMNVEV (reference sequence). The CDR3 spells CASSFWGPVGETQYF. The part of the CDR3 DNA that was read is TGTGCCAGCAGTTTTTGGGGGCCGGTTGGAGAGACC.

On this clone: The CDR3 end falls 3 residues outside the read, so it is completed with the germline J gene. J is TRBJ2-1 and V is TRBV20-1; the match to TRBD2 covers 7 bases. CDR3 length equals 16 residues. CDR1 and CDR2 (germline): DFQATT, SNEGSKA (reference sequence). Losses at the gene ends were 0 bases for V and 6 bases for J; bases not matched to a gene: 11. CDR3 amino acids: CSARDPLAPGGNEQFF. The part of the CDR3 DNA that was read is TGCAGTGCTAGAGATCCCCTAGCACCGGGAGGCAATGAG.

This clone is called medium-sized based on its frequency. From the germline J gene comes the end of the CDR3, since the read stops 3 residues before it. V usage is TRBV7-9 and J usage is TRBJ2-4, with 7 bases lining up with TRBD2. The trim removed 1 base at V and 5 bases at J, leaving 2 bases unmatched. Germline CDR1 SEHNR, CDR2 FQNEAQ (reference sequence). The CDR3 loop spans 14 amino acids. Partial CDR3 DNA: TGTGCCAGCAGCTTAGTGGGGGGGGAAAACATT. This gives the protein CASSLVGGENI. The whole CDR3 sequence reads CASSLVGGENIQYF.

Worth noting for this clone: Read sequence stops 3 residues before the CDR3 end, and the germline J gene provides the missing end. The chain joins TRBV18 to TRBJ2-5, with D possibly called TRBD1 or TRBD2 (5 bases each). The CDR3 spans 13 residues. Germline CDR1 and CDR2: KGHSH and LQKENI. Trimming left V 3 bases short and J 4 bases short, with 9 bases between. The sequenced part of the CDR3 DNA is TGTGCCAGCTCACCTCCAGGGAGAGAGACC. Translating it yields CASSPPGRET. The complete CDR3 reads CASSPPGRETQYF.

On this clone: The CDR3 end is not reached by the read, which stops 3 residues before it; the germline J gene fills it in. The V and J genes are TRBV10-3 and TRBJ2-1; D unresolved. Germline assignment: CDR1 ENHRY and CDR2 SYGVKD. This CDR3 is built from 14 residues. V gave up 4 bases and J gave up 3 bases, with 10 bases separating them. The part of the CDR3 DNA that was read is TGTGCCATCAGTGTTCCGGGTAGCTACAATGAG. Translation: CAISVPGSYNE. The full-length CDR3 reads as CAISVPGSYNEQFF.

In regard to this clone: The CDR3 is cut off 3 residues early in the read; its end comes from the germline J gene. V usage is TRBV14 and J usage is TRBJ2-3; D unresolved. V lost 2 bases and J lost 1, with 16 bases in between. CDR1 is SGHDN and CDR2 is FVKESK in the germline V gene. CDR3 size: 17 residues. CDR3 protein: CASSQRPLRWGTDTQYF. The CDR3 DNA, read in part, is TGTGCCAGCAGCCAACGACCTCTGCGGTGGGGCACAGATACG.

As concerns this clone: Sequencing ends 3 residues short of the CDR3 end; the germline J gene provides the rest. The chain employs TRBV7-9 and TRBJ2-3; D unresolved. This CDR3 is built from 15 residues. The V end was cut by 5 bases, the J end by 6 bases, with 18 bases between. The germline V gene encodes CDR1 SEHNR and CDR2 FQNEAQ (reference sequence). Partial CDR3 DNA: TGTGCCAGCAGCCTGATGTTCGCGGCACTTGATACG. Amino acids: CASSLMFAALDT. In full, the CDR3 is CASSLMFAALDTQYF.

Note on this clone: Read data end 3 residues before the CDR3 end; the end is taken from the germline J gene. The chain joins TRBV2 to TRBJ2-5, with 8 nucleotides matching TRBD1. With 2 bases clipped from V and 2 bases from J, the junction kept 10 bases outside the gene matches. There are 17 residues in the CDR3. CDR1 and CDR2 (germline): SNHLY, FYNNEI. The CDR3 sequence is CASSESQGAPGQETQYF. The covered CDR3 bases are TGTGCCAGCAGTGAAAGCCAGGGGGCGCCTGGACAAGAGACC. Filled out from reference TRBV2 and TRBJ2-5, the complete variable domain reads EPEVTQTPSHQVTQMGQEVILRCVPISNHLYFYWYRQILGQKVEFLVSFYNNEISEKSEIFDDQFSVERPDGSNFTLKIRSTKLEDSAMYFCASSESQGAPGQETQYFGPGTRLLVL.

A remark on this clone: The CDR3 end lies 3 residues beyond the end of the read and is filled in from the germline J gene. This rearrangement joins TRBV7-9 to TRBJ2-1; the match to TRBD1 covers 7 bases. This CDR3 comprises 14 residues. The junction had 9 bases not matched to a gene; V was cut back by 5 bases and J by 8 bases. Germline assignment: CDR1 SEHNR and CDR2 FQNEAQ (reference sequence). CDR3 amino acids: CASSLRQGVDEQFF. The sequenced CDR3 bases are TGTGCCAGCAGCCTCCGACAGGGTGTTGATGAG.

The CDR3 reads CASSPTKRAGGNSPLFF. Partial CDR3 DNA: TGTGCCAGCTCACCAACAAAAAGGGCCGGTGGAAATTCACCG. The chain has TRBV18 and TRBJ2-2; D is uncertain. From the germline J gene comes the end of the CDR3, since the read stops 3 residues before it. The CDR3 runs 17 residues. The germline V gene has CDR1 KGHSH and CDR2 LQKENI.

In the case of this clone: The sequence runs out 3 residues before the end of the CDR3; the remainder is reconstructed from the germline J gene. This chain connects TRBV7-6 to TRBJ1-2, with 9 bases aligning to TRBD1. The CDR3 runs to 15 residues. Germline V lookup: CDR1 SGHVS, CDR2 FNYEAQ. The CDR3 loop is CASSPLTGGYNDYTF. CDR3 DNA (partial): TGTGCCAGCAGCCCACTGACAGGGGGATACAATGAC.

The sequenced CDR3 bases are TGTGCCAGCAGCTTATTCCCAGACCCCACAGATCCC. It yields the protein CASSLFPDPTDP. The whole CDR3 reads CASSLFPDPTDPQHF. The chain uses TRBV7-9 and TRBJ1-5; no definite D call. The CDR3 end is not reached by the read, which stops 3 residues before it; the germline J gene fills it in. The CDR3 spans 15 residues. The germline V gene has CDR1 SEHNR and CDR2 FQNEAQ (reference sequence).

Turning to this clone: The read falls 3 residues short of the CDR3 end, and the missing part is taken from the germline J gene. V gene TRBV2 combines with J gene TRBJ2-7; 9 bases map to TRBD1. The germline V gene has CDR1 SNHLY and CDR2 FYNNEI. The CDR3 spans 16 residues. J gave up 5 bases and V 2 bases, and 10 bases lay outside the gene matches. Partial CDR3 DNA: TGTGCCAGCAGTGAACGCTCCGGGACAGGGTTTGACGAG. Protein product: CASSERSGTGFDE. The full CDR3 is CASSERSGTGFDEQYF.

As to this clone: The read stops 3 residues short of the end of the CDR3; the missing end is completed from the germline J gene. J is TRBJ1-2 and V is TRBV23-1; D call uncertain. TRBV23-1 is given ORF status, its function remaining uncertain. This CDR3 is 13 amino acids long. The CDR3 region is CASSQSYHNDYTF. The part of the CDR3 DNA that was read is TGCGCCAGCAGTCAATCATACCACAATGAC.

Comment on this clone: With the read ending 3 residues before the CDR3 end, the germline J gene is used to fill in that end. This chain connects TRBV20-1 to TRBJ2-5; 7 bases line up with TRBD1. V was clipped by 4 bases and J by 3 bases; unmatched bases: 5. From germline, CDR1 is DFQATT and CDR2 SNEGSKA (reference sequence). The CDR3 is made up of 13 amino acids. The part of the CDR3 DNA that was read is TGCAGTGCTACGCCACAGGGGAAAGAGACC. It yields the protein CSATPQGKET. The entire CDR3 protein is CSATPQGKETQYF.